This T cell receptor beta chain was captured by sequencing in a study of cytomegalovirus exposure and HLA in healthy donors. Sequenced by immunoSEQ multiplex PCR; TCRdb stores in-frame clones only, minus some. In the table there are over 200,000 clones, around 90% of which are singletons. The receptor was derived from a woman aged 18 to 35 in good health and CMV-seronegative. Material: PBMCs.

The CDR3 bases are TGTGCCAGCAGCGTAGCGGTAGGGCTAGCGGGAATCACCGGGGAGCTGTTTTTT. Residues: CASSVAVGLAGITGELFF. The chain couples TRBV9 to TRBJ2-2, with 9 bases aligning to TRBD2. CDR1 is SGDLS and CDR2 is YYNGEE in the germline V gene. This CDR3 is 18 amino acids long. Germline trimming cut 0 bases from V and 4 bases from J; bases unmatched to any gene: 10.